This T cell receptor (beta chain) was captured in a study of shared clonotypes between healthy human individuals (dated by TCRdb to the early 2020s). Looking at the study overall: The cohort comprised a couple of women and a few men aged 18 to 49 years. To increase sequencing depth and limit assay-specific biases, TCR repertoire library preparation and sequencing were carried out by different laboratories using diverse techniques. For each donor, CD4 naive and CD4 memory were each given three plates, CD8 naive was given two plates, and CD8 memory was given one plate. Each donor's leukapheresis produced roughly between about 0.85 and 10 billion PBMCs. To estimate repertoire size and how much clonotypes are shared between individuals, the study performed deep sequencing of blood TCR repertoires from a few healthy adults.

On the study overall, not on this receptor specifically: Clonotypes shared by all four sorted-subset donors showed higher generation probabilities than non-shared clonotypes. Even with the large sequencing depth, rarefaction of the sorted-subset datasets indicated that sequencing was incomplete. Pairwise subsampling indicated that sequencing depth was expected to affect the degree of clonotype sharing among donors. Larger estimated clonotype richness was generally found for naive subsets than for memory subsets. Approximately 5% of naive CD4, 3% to 3.5% of naive CD8, 2.3% of memory CD4, and less than 0.45% of memory CD8 clonotypes were shared across several donors. Only blood was sampled, and tissue TCR repertoires likely differ from those in blood. Because the study included only a small number of donors, the genetic and exposure-history diversity represented was limited.

About this clone: The clone's antigen remains unknown. The sample holds no much larger clone one base away, and base qualities are not on file.

The germline V gene encodes CDR1 SEHNR and CDR2 FQNEAQ (reference sequence). The germline ends are 12 bases apart after V is trimmed by 5 bases and J by 1 base. CDR3 length: 14 amino acids, cysteine to phenylalanine. Left in the record is the CDR3 DNA by itself, 42 bases read in frame from the first base. TCR CDR3 regions were amplified from genomic DNA by multiplex PCR using the deep immunoSEQ assay. Extracted genomic DNA from each cell subset was spread evenly across all wells of several immunoSEQ 96-well plates, with each plate serving as a replicate. For sorted subsets, around 200 ng genomic DNA, equal to 25,000 to 35,000 T cell genomes, was loaded into each replicate PCR. Purified libraries were measured with a Qubit 3.0 fluorometer, size-checked on a Bioanalyzer 2100, and measured again with the KAPA Library Quantification kit. Each immunoSEQ 96-well plate was sequenced on its own single-read 150-cycle Illumina NextSeq 550 flow cell. As for how the authors treated the data: Because the immunoSEQ output held only junctional sequences and lacked quality scores, the filtering could not match the filtering applied to full-length reads. To assign V/J genes and CDR3, sequences were annotated against IMGT germline references using PyIR, a Python wrapper for IgBLAST v1.9. Reads were removed for weak V/J assignments (E-value above 1e-6), missing CDR3, stop codons, out-of-frame junctions, or ambiguous translated residues. V3J clonotypes were defined as sequences sharing the same inferred V gene, J gene, and CDR3 amino acid sequence. The percentage overlap between two repertoires was calculated by dividing the number of shared unique clonotypes by the size of the smaller repertoire. Three approaches were used to assess repertoire richness: RTK rarefaction, the Chao1 estimator, and Recon v2.1 estimates of unobserved clonotypes. OLGA was used to compute generation probabilities for all TCRbeta clonotypes that the gDNA method yielded from several donors. TCRdb holds this immuneACCESS table with in-frame rearrangements only. Some clones are missing; in checked studies, unresolved V genes explain under half, and the rest has no known cause. That table gives V, J and clone size, and the DNA gave D and trimming. A total of 760,000 or so clones appear in this sample, 95% to 97% of them only once. Less than 0.25% of the sample is taken by the ten largest.

For the CD8 naive samples, CD45RO-negative cells were positively selected for CCR7, yielding a CD45RA+CCR7+ population from which TemRA cells were excluded. The donors were healthy, HIV-negative adults with no recently reported acute infections or vaccinations. Only Caucasian adults living in Nashville, Tennessee, USA were represented among the donors. Blood was obtained by leukapheresis, after which PBMCs were separated by Ficoll-Histopaque density gradient centrifugation and cryopreserved in liquid nitrogen vapor phase. Analytical flow cytometry was used to check the purity and quantity of every magnetically sorted T cell population. Each sorted fraction had its genomic DNA isolated and then quantified by UV absorbance on a Nanodrop 2000c.

Here the chain combines TRBV7-9 and TRBJ2-7; 6 matching bases give a weak D call of TRBD1. The sample comprised naive CD8+ T cells sorted from blood. The cell subset or site label for this specimen denotes: CD45RA+CCR7+. This clonotype was sampled from a man younger than 40 in good health. The sequence in DNA is TGTGCCAGCAGCCGCCCGGGACATTCCTACGAGCAGTACTTC. Translation gives CASSRPGHSYEQYF.